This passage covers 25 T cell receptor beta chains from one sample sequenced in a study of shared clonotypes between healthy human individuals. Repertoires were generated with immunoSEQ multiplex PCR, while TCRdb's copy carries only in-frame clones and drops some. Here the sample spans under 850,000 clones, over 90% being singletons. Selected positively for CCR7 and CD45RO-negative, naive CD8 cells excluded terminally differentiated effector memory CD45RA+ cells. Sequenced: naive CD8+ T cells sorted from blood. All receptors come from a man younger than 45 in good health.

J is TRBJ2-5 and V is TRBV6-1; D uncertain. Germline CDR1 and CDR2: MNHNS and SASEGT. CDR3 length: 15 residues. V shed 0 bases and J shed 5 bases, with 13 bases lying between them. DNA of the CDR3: TGTGCCAGCAGTGAAGCGACGACGCCCCGGGAGACCCAGTACTTC. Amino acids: CASSEATTPRETQYF.

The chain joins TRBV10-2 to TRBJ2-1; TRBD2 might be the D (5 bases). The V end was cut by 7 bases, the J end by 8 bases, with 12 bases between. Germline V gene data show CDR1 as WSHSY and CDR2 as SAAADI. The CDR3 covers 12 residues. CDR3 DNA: TGCGCCAGCACCAAAGGACTTGATGAGCAGTTCTTC. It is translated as CASTKGLDEQFF.

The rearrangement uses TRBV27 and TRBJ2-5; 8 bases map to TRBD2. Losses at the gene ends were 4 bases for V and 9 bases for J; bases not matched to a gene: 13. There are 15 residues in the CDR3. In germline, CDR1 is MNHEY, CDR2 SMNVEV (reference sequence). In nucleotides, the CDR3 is TGTGCCAGCAGTTCCGGACCGGGGGGGGTTAGGGCCCAGTACTTC. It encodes CASSSGPGGVRAQYF.

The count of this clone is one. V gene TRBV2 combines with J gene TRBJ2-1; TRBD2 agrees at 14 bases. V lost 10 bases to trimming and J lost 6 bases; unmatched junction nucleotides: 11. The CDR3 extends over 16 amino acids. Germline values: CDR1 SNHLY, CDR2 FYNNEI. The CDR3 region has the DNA TGTGCCACCAGACTAGCGGGAGGGCCTAGGTCCAATGAGCAGTTCTTC. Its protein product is CATRLAGGPRSNEQFF. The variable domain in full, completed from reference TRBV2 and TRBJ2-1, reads EPEVTQTPSHQVTQMGQEVILRCVPISNHLYFYWYRQILGQKVEFLVSFYNNEISEKSEIFDDQFSVERPDGSNFTLKIRSTKLEDSAMYFCATRLAGGPRSNEQFFGPGTRLTVL.

The CDR3 DNA reads TGTGCCAGCAGTACCGGTGGGGGGACTGATACGCAGTATTTT. Protein sequence: CASSTGGGTDTQYF. V usage is TRBV6-5 and J usage is TRBJ2-3; TRBD2 is a possible D gene (6 bases). This CDR3 region has 14 residues. The V end was cut by 5 bases, the J end by 6 bases, with 15 bases between. Germline V CDR1 and CDR2: MNHEY, SVGAGI.

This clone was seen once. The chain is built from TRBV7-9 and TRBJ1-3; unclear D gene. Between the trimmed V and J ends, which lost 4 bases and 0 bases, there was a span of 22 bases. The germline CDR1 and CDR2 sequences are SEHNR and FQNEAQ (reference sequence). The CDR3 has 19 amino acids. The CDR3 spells CASSSGYSQRDSSGNTIYF. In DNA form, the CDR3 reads TGTGCCAGCAGCTCGGGATATAGTCAGAGGGATAGCTCTGGAAACACCATATATTTT.

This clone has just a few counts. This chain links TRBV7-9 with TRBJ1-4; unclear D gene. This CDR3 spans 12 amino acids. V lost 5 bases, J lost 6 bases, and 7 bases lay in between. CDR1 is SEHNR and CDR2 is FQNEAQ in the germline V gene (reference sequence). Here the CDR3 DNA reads TGTGCCAGCAGCCGTACGTATGAAAAACTGTTTTTT. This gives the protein CASSRTYEKLFF.

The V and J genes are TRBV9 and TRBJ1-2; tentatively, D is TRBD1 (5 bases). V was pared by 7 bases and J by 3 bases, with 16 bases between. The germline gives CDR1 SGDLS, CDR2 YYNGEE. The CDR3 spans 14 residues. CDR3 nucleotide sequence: TGTGCCAGCGCGGCCCCTGGGGCGGACTATGGCTACACCTTC. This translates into CASAAPGADYGYTF.

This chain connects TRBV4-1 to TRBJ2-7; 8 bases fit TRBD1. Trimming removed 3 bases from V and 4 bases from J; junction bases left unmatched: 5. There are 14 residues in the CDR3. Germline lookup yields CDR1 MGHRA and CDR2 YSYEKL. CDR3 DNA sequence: TGCGCCAGCAGCCAGTCCCAGGGGGCTTACGAGCAGTACTTC. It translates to CASSQSQGAYEQYF.

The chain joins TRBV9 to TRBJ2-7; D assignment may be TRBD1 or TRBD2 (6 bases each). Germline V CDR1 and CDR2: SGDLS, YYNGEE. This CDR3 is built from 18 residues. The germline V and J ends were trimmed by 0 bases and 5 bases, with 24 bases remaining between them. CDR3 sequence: CASSVGLGMGGVQDEQYF. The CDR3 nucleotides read TGTGCCAGCAGCGTAGGTCTAGGGATGGGGGGCGTACAGGACGAGCAGTACTTC.

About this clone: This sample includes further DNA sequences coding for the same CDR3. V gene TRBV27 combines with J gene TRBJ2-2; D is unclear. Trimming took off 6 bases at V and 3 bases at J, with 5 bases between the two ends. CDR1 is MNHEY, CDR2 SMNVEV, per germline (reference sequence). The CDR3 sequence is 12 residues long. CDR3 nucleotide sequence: TGTGCCAGCAGACCTGACACCGGGGAGCTGTTTTTT. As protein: CASRPDTGELFF.

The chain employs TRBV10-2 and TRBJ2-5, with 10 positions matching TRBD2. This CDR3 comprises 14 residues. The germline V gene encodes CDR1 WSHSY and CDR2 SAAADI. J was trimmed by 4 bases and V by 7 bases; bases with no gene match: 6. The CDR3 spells CASKASGRSETQYF. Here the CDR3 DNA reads TGCGCCAGCAAGGCTAGCGGGAGATCAGAGACCCAGTACTTC.

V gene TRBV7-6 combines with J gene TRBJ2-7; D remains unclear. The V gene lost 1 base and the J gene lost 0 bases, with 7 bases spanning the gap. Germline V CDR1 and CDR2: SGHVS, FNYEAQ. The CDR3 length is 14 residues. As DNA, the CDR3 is TGTGCCAGCAGCTTAGTCGGCAGCTCCTACGAGCAGTACTTC. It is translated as CASSLVGSSYEQYF. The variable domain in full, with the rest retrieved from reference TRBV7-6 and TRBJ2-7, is GAGVSQSPRYKVTKRGQDVALRCDPISGHVSLYWYRQALGQGPEFLTYFNYEAQQDKSGLPNDRFSAERPEGSISTLTIQRTEQRDSAMYRCASSLVGSSYEQYFGPGTRLTVT.

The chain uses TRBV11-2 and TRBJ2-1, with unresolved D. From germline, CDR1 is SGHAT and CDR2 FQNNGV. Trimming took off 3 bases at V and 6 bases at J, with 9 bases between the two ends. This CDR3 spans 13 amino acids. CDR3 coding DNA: TGTGCCAGCAGCTTCGACGTACTCAATGAGCAGTTCTTC. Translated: CASSFDVLNEQFF.

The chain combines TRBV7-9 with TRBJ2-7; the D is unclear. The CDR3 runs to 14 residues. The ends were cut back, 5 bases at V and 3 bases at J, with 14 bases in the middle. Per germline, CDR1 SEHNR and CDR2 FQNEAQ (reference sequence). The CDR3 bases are TGTGCCAGCAGCCATTTAGAACAGAACTACGAGCAGTACTTC. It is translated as CASSHLEQNYEQYF.

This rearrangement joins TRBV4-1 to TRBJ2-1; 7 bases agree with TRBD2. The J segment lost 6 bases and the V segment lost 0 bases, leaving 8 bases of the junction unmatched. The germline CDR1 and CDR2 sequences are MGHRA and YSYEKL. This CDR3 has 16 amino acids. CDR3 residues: CASSQDWGGRGNEQFF. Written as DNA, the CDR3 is TGCGCCAGCAGCCAAGATTGGGGAGGGCGGGGCAATGAGCAGTTCTTC.

CDR3 sequence reads: CASSDGLAGTDTQYF. The CDR3 DNA reads as TGCGCCAGCAGCGATGGACTAGCGGGCACAGATACGCAGTATTTT. The V gene is TRBV10-1, the J gene TRBJ2-3, with 10 bases matching TRBD2. CDR3 length: 15 residues. Germline CDR1 and CDR2: WNHNN and SYGVQD (reference sequence). With 6 bases clipped from V and 1 base from J, the junction kept 4 bases outside the gene matches.

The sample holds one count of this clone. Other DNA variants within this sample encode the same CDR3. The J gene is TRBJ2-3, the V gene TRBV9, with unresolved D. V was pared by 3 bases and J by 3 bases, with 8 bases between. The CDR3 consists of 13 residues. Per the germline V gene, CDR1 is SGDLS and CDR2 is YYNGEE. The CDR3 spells CASSASSTDTQYF. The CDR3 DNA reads TGTGCCAGCAGCGCTTCCTCGACAGATACGCAGTATTTT.

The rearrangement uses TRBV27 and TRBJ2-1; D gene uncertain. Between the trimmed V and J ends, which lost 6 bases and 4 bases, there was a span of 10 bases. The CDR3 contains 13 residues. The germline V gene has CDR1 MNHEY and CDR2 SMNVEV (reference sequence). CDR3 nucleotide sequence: TGTGCCAGCAGCCCCGAACCATACAATGAGCAGTTCTTC. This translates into CASSPEPYNEQFF.

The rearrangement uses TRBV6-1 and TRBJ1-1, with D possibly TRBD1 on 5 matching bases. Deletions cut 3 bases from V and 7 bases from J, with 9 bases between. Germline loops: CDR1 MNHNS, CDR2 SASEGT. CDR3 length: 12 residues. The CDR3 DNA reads TGTGCCAGCAGTGAGTCCAGGGATGAAGCTTTCTTT. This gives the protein CASSESRDEAFF.

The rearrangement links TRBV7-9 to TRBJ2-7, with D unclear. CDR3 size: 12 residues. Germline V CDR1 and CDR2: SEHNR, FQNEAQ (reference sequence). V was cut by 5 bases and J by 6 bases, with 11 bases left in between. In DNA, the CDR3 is TGTGCCAGCAGCCGACTTCTTGTCGAGCAGTACTTC. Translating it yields CASSRLLVEQYF.

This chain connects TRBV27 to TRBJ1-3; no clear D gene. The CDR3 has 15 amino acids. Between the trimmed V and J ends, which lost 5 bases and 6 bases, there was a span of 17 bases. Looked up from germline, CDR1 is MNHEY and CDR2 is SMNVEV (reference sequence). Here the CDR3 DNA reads TGTGCCAGCAGTCCCTCGCGGCTGGCGGCAAACACCATATATTTT. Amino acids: CASSPSRLAANTIYF.

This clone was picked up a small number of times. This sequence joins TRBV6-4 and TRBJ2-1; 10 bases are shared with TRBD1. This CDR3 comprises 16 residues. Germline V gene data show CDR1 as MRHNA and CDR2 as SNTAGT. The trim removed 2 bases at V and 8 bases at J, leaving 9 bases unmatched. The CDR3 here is CASSDLPGQGRDEQFF. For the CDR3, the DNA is TGTGCCAGCAGTGACCTCCCGGGACAGGGGAGGGATGAGCAGTTCTTC.

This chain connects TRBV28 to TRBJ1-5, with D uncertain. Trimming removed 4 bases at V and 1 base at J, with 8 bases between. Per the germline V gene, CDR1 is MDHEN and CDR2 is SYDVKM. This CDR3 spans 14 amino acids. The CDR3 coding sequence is TGTGCCAGCAGTTCCAGGCAAAGCAATCAGCCCCAGCATTTT. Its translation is CASSSRQSNQPQHF.

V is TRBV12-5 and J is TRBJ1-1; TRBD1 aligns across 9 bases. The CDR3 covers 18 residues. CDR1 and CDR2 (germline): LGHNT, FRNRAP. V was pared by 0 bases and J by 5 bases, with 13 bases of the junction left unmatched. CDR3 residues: CASGLVQADGTGNTEAFF. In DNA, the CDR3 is TGTGCTAGTGGTTTGGTACAAGCAGACGGGACAGGGAATACTGAAGCTTTCTTT. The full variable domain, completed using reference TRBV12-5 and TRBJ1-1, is DARVTQTPRHKVTEMGQEVTMRCQPILGHNTVFWYRQTMMQGLELLAYFRNRAPLDDSGMPKDRFSAEMPDATLATLKIQPSEPRDSAVYFCASGLVQADGTGNTEAFFGQGTRLTVV.